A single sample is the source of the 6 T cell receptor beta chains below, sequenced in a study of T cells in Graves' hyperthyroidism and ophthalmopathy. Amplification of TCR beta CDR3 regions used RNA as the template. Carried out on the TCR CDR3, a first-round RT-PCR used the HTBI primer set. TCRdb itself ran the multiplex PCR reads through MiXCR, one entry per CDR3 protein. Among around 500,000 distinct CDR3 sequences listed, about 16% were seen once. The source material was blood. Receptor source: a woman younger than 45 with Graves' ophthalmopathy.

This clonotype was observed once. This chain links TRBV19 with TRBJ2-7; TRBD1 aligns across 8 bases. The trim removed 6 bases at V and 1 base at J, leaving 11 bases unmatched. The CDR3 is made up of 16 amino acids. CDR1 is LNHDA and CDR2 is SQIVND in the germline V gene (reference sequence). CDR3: CASSLSPGQVSYEQYF. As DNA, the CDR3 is TGTGCCAGTAGCCTCTCGCCGGGACAGGTTTCCTACGAGCAGTACTTC.

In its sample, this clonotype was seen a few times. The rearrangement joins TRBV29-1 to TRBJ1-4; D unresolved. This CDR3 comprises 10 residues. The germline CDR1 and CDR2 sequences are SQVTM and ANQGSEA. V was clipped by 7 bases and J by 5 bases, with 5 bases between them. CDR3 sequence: CSAANEKLFF. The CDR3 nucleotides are TGCAGCGCCGCCAATGAAAAACTGTTTTTT.

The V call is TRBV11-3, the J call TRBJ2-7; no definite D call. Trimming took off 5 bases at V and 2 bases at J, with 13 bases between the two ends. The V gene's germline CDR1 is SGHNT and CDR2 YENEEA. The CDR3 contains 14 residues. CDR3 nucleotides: TGTGCCAGCAGCGTAAATCCGGGTGCCTACGAGCAGTACTTC. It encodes CASSVNPGAYEQYF.

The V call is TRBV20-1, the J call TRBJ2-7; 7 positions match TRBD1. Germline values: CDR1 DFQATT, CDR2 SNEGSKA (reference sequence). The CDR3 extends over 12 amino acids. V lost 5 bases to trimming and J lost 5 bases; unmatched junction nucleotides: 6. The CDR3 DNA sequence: TGCAGTGCTCCAGACAGGGTTGACGAGCAGTACTTC. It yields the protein CSAPDRVDEQYF.

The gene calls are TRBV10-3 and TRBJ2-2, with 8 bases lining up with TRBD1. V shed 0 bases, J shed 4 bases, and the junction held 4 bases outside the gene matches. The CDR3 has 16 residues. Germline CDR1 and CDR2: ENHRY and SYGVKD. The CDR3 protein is CAISESGTGPTGELFF. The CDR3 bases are TGTGCCATCAGTGAGTCTGGGACAGGCCCCACCGGGGAGCTGTTTTTT.

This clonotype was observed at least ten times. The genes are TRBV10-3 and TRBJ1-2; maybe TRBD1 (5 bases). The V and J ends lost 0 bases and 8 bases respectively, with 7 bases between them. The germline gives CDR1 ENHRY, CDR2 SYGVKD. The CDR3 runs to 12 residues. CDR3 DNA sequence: TGTGCCATCAGTGAGTCAGGGGTCGGCTACACCTTC. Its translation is CAISESGVGYTF.